This note documents a single TCR beta chain sequence. Its specificity is not known. Use of 60 Vbeta and 13 Jbeta primers characterized the PCR. TCRdb's copy holds only in-frame clones and misses some; the assay was immunoSEQ multiplex PCR. The repertoire holds over 150,000 clones, with around 86% as singletons. This sample was included in a study of cytomegalovirus exposure and HLA in healthy donors. Across the whole study: Unique TCR beta sequences numbering some 120 million came from some 200 million T cells in an earlier analysis. As released early, the data held roughly 85 million unique TCRs from HLA-typed donors. Study results and limitations: The authors enumerated around 150 TCR beta chains as linked to cytomegalovirus.

Between the trimmed V and J ends, which lost 0 bases and 4 bases, there was a span of 6 bases. CDR3 size: 13 residues. Per the germline V gene, CDR1 is LGHNA and CDR2 is YNFKEQ. The sequenced material came from PBMCs. J is TRBJ2-5 and V is TRBV4-2, with D possibly TRBD1 on 6 matching bases. This TCR came from a male donor in good health and CMV-seronegative. CDR3 residues: CASSQDRGETQYF. CDR3 DNA sequence: TGTGCCAGCAGCCAAGACAGGGGAGAGACCCAGTACTTC.